This T cell receptor (beta chain) was captured in a study of shared clonotypes between healthy human individuals. Here immunoSEQ multiplex PCR was the method, and the copy in TCRdb shows in-frame clones only, minus some. This sample has over 2 million clones; 80% to 95% occur once, and the top ten carry 0.37%. The CDR3 is made up of 14 amino acids. Germline assignment: CDR1 LNHDA and CDR2 SQIVND (reference sequence). Trimming stripped 9 bases from V and 2 bases from J, with 14 bases between. Specimen: naive CD4+ T cells from PBMCs. The subset here: CD45RA+ positively selected. The sequence was obtained from a man aged 18 to 30 in good health. Some clones in this sample may be carry-over from other donors' samples. This chain connects TRBV19 to TRBJ1-5; TRBD1 might be the D (5 bases). The chain's CDR3 is CASRNQGGNQPQHF. Written as DNA, the CDR3 is TGTGCCAGCAGAAACCAGGGAGGCAATCAGCCCCAGCATTTT.